This TCR beta chain was retrieved from a study of PD-1 blockade in classical Hodgkin lymphoma. Findings and limits, study-wide: By C4D1 there was a significant rise in CD4+ TCR diversity but not in CD8+ TCR diversity.

Produced via immunoSEQ multiplex PCR; TCRdb's table is partial and in-frame only. The table shows roughly 40,000 clones, with approximately 64% occurring only once. Every patient experienced relapse after autologous stem cell transplantation, and brentuximab vedotin exposure varied. On this clone: What it binds is not known.

This sequence was found in a human donor with classical Hodgkin lymphoma. The specimen comprised peripheral blood mononuclear cells (PBMCs), sampled at baseline.

CDR3: CASSYDTETGRTEAFF. For the CDR3, the DNA is TGTGCCAGCAGTTACGACACAGAGACAGGGAGGACTGAAGCTTTCTTT. V usage is TRBV6-6 and J usage is TRBJ1-1, with 7 bases that match TRBD1. The ends lost 2 bases at V and 5 bases at J; junction bases unmatched: 11. Germline assignment: CDR1 MNHNY and CDR2 SVGAGI (reference sequence). CDR3 length: 16 amino acids.